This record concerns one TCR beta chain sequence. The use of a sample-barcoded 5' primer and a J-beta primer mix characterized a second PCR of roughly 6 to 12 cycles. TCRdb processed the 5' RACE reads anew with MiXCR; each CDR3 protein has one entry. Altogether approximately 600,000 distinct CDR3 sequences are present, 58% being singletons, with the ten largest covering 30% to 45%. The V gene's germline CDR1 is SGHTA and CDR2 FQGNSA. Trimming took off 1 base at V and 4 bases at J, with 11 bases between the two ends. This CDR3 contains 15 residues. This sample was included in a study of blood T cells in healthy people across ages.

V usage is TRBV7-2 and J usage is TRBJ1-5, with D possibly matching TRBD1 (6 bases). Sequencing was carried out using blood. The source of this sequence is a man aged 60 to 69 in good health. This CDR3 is CASSLVDSRNQPQHF. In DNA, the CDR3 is TGTGCCAGCAGCTTAGTGGACAGTCGTAATCAGCCCCAGCATTTT. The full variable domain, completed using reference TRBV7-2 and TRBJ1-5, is GAGVSQSPSNKVTEKGKDVELRCDPISGHTALYWYRQSLGQGLEFLIYFQGNSAPDKSGLPSDRFSAERTGGSVSTLTIQRTQQEDSAVYLCASSLVDSRNQPQHFGDGTRLSIL.